Each of the 19 T cell receptor beta chains below was sequenced from the same sample in a study of blood T cells in healthy people across ages. A second PCR, run for roughly 7 to 12 cycles, used a sample-barcoded 5' primer plus a J-beta primer mix. TCRdb redid the calling of the 5' RACE reads with MiXCR, one entry per CDR3 protein. The sample has hundreds of thousands of distinct CDR3 sequences; about 29% are singletons. These data were also reused for a study on T cells of mothers and their children.

Material for sequencing was blood. These receptors all stem from a boy aged 2 to 10 in good health.

The rearrangement links TRBV7-9 to TRBJ1-1, with D tentatively TRBD1 (5 bases). CDR1 and CDR2 (germline): SEHNR, FQNEAQ (reference sequence). This CDR3 has 15 amino acids. The V end was cut by 0 bases, the J end by 4 bases, with 12 bases between. CDR3 amino acids: CASSLARGVGTEAFF. In DNA form, the CDR3 reads TGTGCCAGCAGCTTAGCTCGGGGGGTAGGCACTGAAGCTTTCTTT. The full variable domain, its missing parts supplied by reference TRBV7-9 and TRBJ1-1, is DTGVSQNPRHKITKRGQNVTFRCDPISEHNRLYWYRQTLGQGPEFLTYFQNEAQLEKSRLLSDRFSAERPKGSFSTLEIQRTEQGDSAMYLCASSLARGVGTEAFFGQGTRLTVV.

Worth noting for this clonotype: A junction boundary mismatches the germline segment, possibly from a read error. The chain combines TRBV9 with TRBJ2-7, with a weak D call TRBD1 (5 bases). The germline CDR1 and CDR2 sequences are SGDLS and YYNGEE. The CDR3 covers 14 residues. As DNA, the CDR3 is TGTGCCAGCAGCGACAGGTGGGGCTCCTGCGAGCAGTACTTC. It yields the protein CASSDRWGSCEQYF.

The rearrangement uses TRBV3-1 and TRBJ2-7, with TRBD1 identical over 8 bases. The length of the CDR3 is 16 residues. Germline CDR1 reads LGHDT; CDR2 reads YNNKEL (reference sequence). V lost 0 bases, J lost 2 bases, and 6 bases stayed unmatched. DNA of the CDR3: TGTGCCAGCAGCCAAGATCCACTACAGGGGGCCTACGAGCAGTACTTC. It is translated as CASSQDPLQGAYEQYF.

This clonotype was found a few times. This sequence joins TRBV4-1 and TRBJ1-1; D is unresolved. V was shortened by 4 bases and J by 8 bases, with 17 bases between the two germline ends. The CDR3 contains 14 residues. The V gene's germline CDR1 is MGHRA and CDR2 YSYEKL. The CDR3 DNA reads as TGCGCCAGCAGCCTACAAGTCGCAAGCCCCGAAGCTTTCTTT. Amino acids: CASSLQVASPEAFF.

This clonotype was counted many times. V gene TRBV29-1 combines with J gene TRBJ1-4, with 9 nucleotides matching TRBD1. CDR3 size: 13 residues. The germline CDR1 and CDR2 sequences are SQVTM and ANQGSEA. The ends lost 7 bases at V and 5 bases at J; junction bases unmatched: 5. Written as DNA, the CDR3 is TGCAGCGCCTCTGGACAGGGGAATGAAAAACTGTTTTTT. This codes for CSASGQGNEKLFF.

The chain carries TRBV3-1 and TRBJ1-2; 8 bases line up with TRBD1. The CDR3 is 13 residues long. Germline CDR1 is LGHDT and CDR2 is YNNKEL (reference sequence). V gave up 5 bases and J gave up 5 bases; unmatched junction bases: 4. Here the CDR3 DNA reads TGTGCCAGCAGCGAACAGGGGGAGTATGGCTACACCTTC. This gives the protein CASSEQGEYGYTF.

This clonotype was found a few times. Here the CDR3 DNA reads TGTGCCAGCAGCTTGGGCTATAGCGGGACTAATCAAGAGACCCAGTACTTC. Amino acids: CASSLGYSGTNQETQYF. This rearrangement joins TRBV5-5 to TRBJ2-5, with 8 positions matching TRBD2. J was trimmed by 2 bases and V by 0 bases; bases with no gene match: 9. The CDR3 covers 17 residues. Germline V gene data show CDR1 as SGHKS and CDR2 as YYEKEE (reference sequence).

This sequence joins TRBV6-5 and TRBJ2-1, with TRBD2 matching over 8 bases. The CDR3 loop spans 14 amino acids. The junction had 7 bases not matched to a gene; V was cut back by 4 bases and J by 8 bases. The germline V gene has CDR1 MNHEY and CDR2 SVGAGI. CDR3 sequence (DNA): TGTGCCAGCAGTTCATCCCTGACTAGCGATGAGCAGTTCTTC. This sequence encodes CASSSSLTSDEQFF.

This clonotype has a handful of counts. V gene TRBV15 combines with J gene TRBJ2-3; the D is unclear. The CDR3 totals 13 residues. CDR1 is LNHNV and CDR2 is YYDKDF in the germline V gene (reference sequence). V gave up 8 bases and J gave up 2 bases, with 11 bases separating them. The CDR3 bases are TGTGCCACCCGATCTAGGCTCACAGATACGCAGTATTTT. It encodes CATRSRLTDTQYF. The whole variable domain, remainder taken from reference TRBV15 and TRBJ2-3, is DAMVIQNPRYQVTQFGKPVTLSCSQTLNHNVMYWYQQKSSQAPKLLFHYYDKDFNNEADTPDNFQSRRPNTSFCFLDIRSPGLGDTAMYLCATRSRLTDTQYFGPGTRLTVL.

This clonotype was detected a few times. The chain combines TRBV20-1 with TRBJ2-4, with no clear D. Between the trimmed V and J ends, which lost 5 bases and 3 bases, there was a span of 11 bases. CDR1 and CDR2 from the germline V gene are DFQATT and SNEGSKA (reference sequence). This CDR3 comprises 13 residues. The chain's CDR3 is CSAHDGLKNIQYF. The CDR3 DNA reads as TGCAGTGCTCATGACGGTCTCAAAAACATTCAGTACTTC.

The chain recombines TRBV9 with TRBJ2-3; 10 bases fit TRBD2. The CDR3 is 15 amino acids. V gave up 4 bases and J gave up 2 bases; unmatched junction bases: 4. Germline V gene data show CDR1 as SGDLS and CDR2 as YYNGEE. CDR3 amino acids: CASSSSGGPTDTQYF. The CDR3 DNA sequence: TGTGCCAGCAGCTCTAGCGGGGGTCCCACAGATACGCAGTATTTT.

The chain carries TRBV20-1 and TRBJ2-7, with 8 nucleotides matching TRBD2. The CDR3 extends over 13 amino acids. With V trimmed by 5 bases and J by 2 bases, 5 bases remained unmatched. CDR1 and CDR2 from the germline V gene are DFQATT and SNEGSKA (reference sequence). Written as DNA, the CDR3 is TGCAGTGCTCCCAAGCGGGAGACCTACGAGCAGTACTTC. It specifies CSAPKRETYEQYF.

The rearrangement links TRBV7-9 to TRBJ2-1; 12 bases line up with TRBD2. Germline CDR1 is SEHNR and CDR2 is FQNEAQ (reference sequence). The CDR3 has 15 amino acids. With V trimmed by 5 bases and J by 7 bases, 6 bases remained unmatched. CDR3 DNA sequence: TGTGCCAGCAGCCACCTAGCGGGAGGGTTAAATGAGCAGTTCTTC. This sequence encodes CASSHLAGGLNEQFF.

The rearrangement uses TRBV9 and TRBJ2-1, with D tentatively TRBD1 (5 bases). The CDR3 has 17 residues. The germline CDR1 and CDR2 sequences are SGDLS and YYNGEE. The V end lost 0 bases, the J end lost 7 bases, and 20 bases lay between the germline ends. The CDR3 region has the DNA TGTGCCAGCAGCGTAGTAGACCGCCGGTTGGGGCGTAATGAGCAGTTCTTC. This translates into CASSVVDRRLGRNEQFF.

The table lists this clonotype with a few counts. The genes are TRBV20-1 and TRBJ2-5; D remains unclear. The DNA end lines up better with TRBJ2-7; the J call may be wrong. The CDR3 length is 14 residues. Per germline, CDR1 DFQATT and CDR2 SNEGSKA (reference sequence). CDR3 in amino acids: CSALPWKSSYEQYF. The CDR3 DNA reads TGCAGTGCTCTGCCCTGGAAGAGCTCCTACGAGCAGTACTTC.

This sequence joins TRBV29-1 and TRBJ2-2; tentative D call: TRBD2 (5 bases). From germline, CDR1 is SQVTM and CDR2 ANQGSEA. Trimming removed 6 bases at V and 6 bases at J, with 11 bases between. The CDR3 length is 12 residues. This CDR3 is CSVARGPGELFF. CDR3 DNA sequence: TGCAGCGTCGCCCGCGGGCCCGGGGAGCTGTTTTTT.

In regard to this clonotype: A read error may produce the germline difference seen at one junction end. The rearrangement joins TRBV5-1 to TRBJ2-1; D remains unclear. This CDR3 contains 14 residues. CDR1 and CDR2 (germline): SGHRS, YFSETQ. CDR3 in amino acids: CASSLALLGNAQFF. Here the CDR3 DNA reads TGCGCCAGCAGCTTGGCCCTTTTAGGCAATGCGCAGTTCTTC.

In its sample, this clonotype was seen a few times. In nucleotides, the CDR3 is TGTGCCAGCAGTCGCGGACTAGCCACCAACACCGGGGAGCTGTTTTTT. Its protein is CASSRGLATNTGELFF. This chain links TRBV6-1 with TRBJ2-2, with 8 bases that match TRBD2. The V gene's germline CDR1 is MNHNS and CDR2 SASEGT. Trimming removed 5 bases from V and 2 bases from J; junction bases left unmatched: 7. This CDR3 has 16 residues.

A few counts support this clonotype. V is TRBV7-9 and J is TRBJ1-2; tentative D call: TRBD1 (6 bases). The CDR3 length is 17 residues. Trimming pared 6 bases from V and 4 bases from J, leaving 24 bases between. Germline CDR1 and CDR2: SEHNR and FQNEAQ (reference sequence). CDR3 in amino acids: CASSQGLPYPAPYGYTF. CDR3 in DNA: TGTGCCAGCAGTCAGGGGCTCCCCTATCCGGCTCCCTATGGCTACACCTTC.